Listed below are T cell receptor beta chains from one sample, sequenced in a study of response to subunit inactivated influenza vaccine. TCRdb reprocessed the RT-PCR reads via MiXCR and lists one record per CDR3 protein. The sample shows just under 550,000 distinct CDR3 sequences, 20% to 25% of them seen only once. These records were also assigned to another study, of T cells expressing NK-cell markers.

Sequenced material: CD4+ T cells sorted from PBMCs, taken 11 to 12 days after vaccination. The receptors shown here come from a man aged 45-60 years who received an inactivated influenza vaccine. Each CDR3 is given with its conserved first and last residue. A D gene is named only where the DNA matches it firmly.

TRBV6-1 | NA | CASSGPVTGNTEAFF
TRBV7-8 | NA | CASSFTGIHEQYF
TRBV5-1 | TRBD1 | CASSPSGQLSPLHF
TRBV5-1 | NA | CASSKTGTSTDTQYF
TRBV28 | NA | CASSLFQAVRDEQYF
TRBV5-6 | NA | CASSSDTVGEQFF
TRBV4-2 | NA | CASSQGVNFDTQYF
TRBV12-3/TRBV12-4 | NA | CASSLKGDDEQYF
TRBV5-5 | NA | CASRSYDTQYF
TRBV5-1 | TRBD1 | CASSLHSVQGAQETQYF
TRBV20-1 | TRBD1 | CSAARGGQGARYETQYF
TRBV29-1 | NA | CSVGGGDTQYF
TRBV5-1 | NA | CASSNNKGGYEAFF
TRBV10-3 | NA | CAISETAEETQYF
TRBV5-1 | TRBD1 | CASVTGEWSTDTQYF
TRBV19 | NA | CASSPTGVPEQFF
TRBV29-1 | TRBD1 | CSVEKGAPRSYTF
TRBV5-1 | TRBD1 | CASSLERGRNYEQYF
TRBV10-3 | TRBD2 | CAINSVAGGNTDTQYF
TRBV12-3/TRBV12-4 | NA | CASSFLSPNQPQHF
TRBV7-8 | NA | CASSSPGQSQNTEAFF
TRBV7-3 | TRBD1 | CASSIAGTGFSDTQYF
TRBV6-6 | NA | CAVQQGYSYEQYF
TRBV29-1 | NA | CSVRTGEYEQYF
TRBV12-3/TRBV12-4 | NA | CASSLSLPPGTYEQYF
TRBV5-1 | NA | CASSSGLMETQYF
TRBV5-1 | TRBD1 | CASSLDRGLTEAFF
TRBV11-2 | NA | CASSLTSRSDYEQYF
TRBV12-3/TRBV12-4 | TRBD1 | CASRKPGTANSPLHF
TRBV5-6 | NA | CASSLVAIGNIYF
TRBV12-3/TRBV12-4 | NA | CASSPPQGRRTFGYTF
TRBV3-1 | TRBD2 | CASSQELAGDNEQFF
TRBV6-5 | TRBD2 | CASSYSLAGGEQYF
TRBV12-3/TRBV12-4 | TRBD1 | CASSLVGTGTHTQYF